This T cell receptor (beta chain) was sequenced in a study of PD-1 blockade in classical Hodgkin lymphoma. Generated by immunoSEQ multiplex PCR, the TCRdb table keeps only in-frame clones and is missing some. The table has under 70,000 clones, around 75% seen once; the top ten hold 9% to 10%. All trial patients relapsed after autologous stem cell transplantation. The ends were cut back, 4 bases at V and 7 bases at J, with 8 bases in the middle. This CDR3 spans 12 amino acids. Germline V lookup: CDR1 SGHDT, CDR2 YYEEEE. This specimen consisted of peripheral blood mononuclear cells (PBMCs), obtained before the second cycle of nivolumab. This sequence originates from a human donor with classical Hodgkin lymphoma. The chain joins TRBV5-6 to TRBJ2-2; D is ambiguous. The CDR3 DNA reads TGTGCCAGCAGCCGTACGGTCGGGGAGCTGTTTTTT. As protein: CASSRTVGELFF.